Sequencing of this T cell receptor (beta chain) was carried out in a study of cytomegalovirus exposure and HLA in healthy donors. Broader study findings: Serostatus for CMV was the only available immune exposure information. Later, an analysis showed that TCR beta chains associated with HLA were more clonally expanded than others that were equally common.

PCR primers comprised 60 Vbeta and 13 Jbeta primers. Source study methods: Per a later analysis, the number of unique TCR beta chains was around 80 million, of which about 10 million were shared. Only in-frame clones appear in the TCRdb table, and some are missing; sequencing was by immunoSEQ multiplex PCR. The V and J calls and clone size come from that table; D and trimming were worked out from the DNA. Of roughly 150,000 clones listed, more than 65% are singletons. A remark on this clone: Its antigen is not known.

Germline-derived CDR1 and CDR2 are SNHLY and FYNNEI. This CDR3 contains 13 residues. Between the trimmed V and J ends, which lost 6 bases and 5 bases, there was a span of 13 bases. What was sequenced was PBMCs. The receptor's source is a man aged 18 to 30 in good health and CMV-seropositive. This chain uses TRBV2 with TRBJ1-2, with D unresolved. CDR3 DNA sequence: TGTGCCAGCAGCGGAGGGATTCGGTATGGCTACACCTTC. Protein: CASSGGIRYGYTF.